This T cell receptor (beta chain) was captured in a study of T cell responses to AZD1222 COVID-19 vaccine. Study as a whole: Researchers grouped second doses given at about 4 or about 12 weeks into one pool.

Worth noting for this clone: The antigen is not known.

The CDR3 length is 13 residues. The germline V gene has CDR1 MNHEY and CDR2 SVGEGT. V was trimmed by 6 bases and J by 7 bases, leaving 13 bases between them. Study results and limitations: Vaccine-associated CD4 TCRs ranged over spike, dominating at 160-218 and 743-854. Possibly, clonal diversity was underestimated; donors were largely white British and included more females.

The data were produced by immunoSEQ multiplex PCR, yet TCRdb's version contains in-frame clones alone and is incomplete. The repertoire consists of more than 85,000 clones, with about 91% occurring once and the leading ten covering 6.5% to 8.5%. The genes are TRBV6-2 or TRBV6-3 and TRBJ1-5; D is ambiguous. The sequence was collected from an adult in good health. The starting material was peripheral blood, obtained on day 0 of AZD1222 vaccination. The CDR3 coding sequence is TGTGCCAGCAGCCACGGCTTAGGGCAGCCCCAGCATTTT. As protein: CASSHGLGQPQHF.